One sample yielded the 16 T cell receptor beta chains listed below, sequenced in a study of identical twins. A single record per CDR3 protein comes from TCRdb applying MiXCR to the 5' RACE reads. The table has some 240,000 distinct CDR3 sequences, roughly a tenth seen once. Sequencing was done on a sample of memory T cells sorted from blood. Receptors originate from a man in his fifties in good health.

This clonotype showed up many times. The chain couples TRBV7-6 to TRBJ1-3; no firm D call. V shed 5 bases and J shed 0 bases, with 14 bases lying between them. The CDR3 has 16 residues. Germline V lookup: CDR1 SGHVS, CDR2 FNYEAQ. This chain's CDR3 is CASSPRPTASGNTIYF. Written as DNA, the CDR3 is TGTGCCAGCAGCCCCAGGCCGACGGCCTCTGGAAACACCATATATTTT.

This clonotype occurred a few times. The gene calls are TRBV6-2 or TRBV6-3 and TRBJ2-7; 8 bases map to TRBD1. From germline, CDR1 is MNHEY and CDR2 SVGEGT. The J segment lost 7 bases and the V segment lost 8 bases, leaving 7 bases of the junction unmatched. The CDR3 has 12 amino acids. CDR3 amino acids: CASAQGAHEQYF. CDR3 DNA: TGTGCCAGCGCGCAGGGGGCGCATGAGCAGTACTTC.

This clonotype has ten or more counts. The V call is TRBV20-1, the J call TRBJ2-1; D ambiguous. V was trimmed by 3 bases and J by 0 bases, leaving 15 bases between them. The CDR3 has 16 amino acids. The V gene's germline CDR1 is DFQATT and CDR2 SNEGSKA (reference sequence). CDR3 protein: CSASLSVPRSYNEQFF. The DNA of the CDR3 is TGCAGTGCTAGTTTAAGCGTGCCCCGCTCCTACAATGAGCAGTTCTTC.

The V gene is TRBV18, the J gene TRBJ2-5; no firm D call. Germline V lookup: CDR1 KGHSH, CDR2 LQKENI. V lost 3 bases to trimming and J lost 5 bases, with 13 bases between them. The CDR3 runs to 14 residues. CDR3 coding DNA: TGTGCCAGCTCACCTCCCGGACGTGGGGAGACCCAGTACTTC. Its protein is CASSPPGRGETQYF.

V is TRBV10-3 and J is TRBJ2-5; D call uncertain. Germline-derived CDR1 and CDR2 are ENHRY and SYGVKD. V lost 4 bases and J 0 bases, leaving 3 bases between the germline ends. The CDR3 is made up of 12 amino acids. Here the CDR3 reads CAISGYQETQYF. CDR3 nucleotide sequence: TGTGCCATCAGTGGTTACCAAGAGACCCAGTACTTC.

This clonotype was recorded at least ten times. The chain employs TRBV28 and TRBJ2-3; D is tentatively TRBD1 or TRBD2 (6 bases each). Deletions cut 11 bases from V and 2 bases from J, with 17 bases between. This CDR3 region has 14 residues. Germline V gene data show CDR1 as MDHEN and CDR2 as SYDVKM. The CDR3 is CAGGTPLNTDTQYF. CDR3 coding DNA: TGTGCCGGGGGGACACCTCTTAACACAGATACGCAGTATTTT.

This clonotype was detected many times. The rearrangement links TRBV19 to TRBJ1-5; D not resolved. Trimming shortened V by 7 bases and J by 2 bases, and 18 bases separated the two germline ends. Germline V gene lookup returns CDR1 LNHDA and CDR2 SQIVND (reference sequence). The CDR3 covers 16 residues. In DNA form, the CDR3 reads TGTGCCAGTACCCCGGAGGAAGGATCGGGCAATCAGCCCCAGCATTTT. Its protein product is CASTPEEGSGNQPQHF.

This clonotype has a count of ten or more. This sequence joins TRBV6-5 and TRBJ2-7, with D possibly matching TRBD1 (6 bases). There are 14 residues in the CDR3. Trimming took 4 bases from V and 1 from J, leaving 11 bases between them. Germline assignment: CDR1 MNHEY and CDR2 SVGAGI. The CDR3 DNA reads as TGTGCCAGCAGTTCTATCAGGGGTTCCTACGAGCAGTACTTC. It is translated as CASSSIRGSYEQYF.

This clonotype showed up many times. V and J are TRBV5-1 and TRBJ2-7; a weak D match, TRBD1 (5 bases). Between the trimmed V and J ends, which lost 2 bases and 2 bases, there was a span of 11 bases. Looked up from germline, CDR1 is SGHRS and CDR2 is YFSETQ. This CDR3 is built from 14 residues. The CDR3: CASSLQVGTYEQYF. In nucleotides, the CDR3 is TGCGCCAGCAGCTTACAGGTTGGGACCTACGAGCAGTACTTC.

This chain's CDR3 is CASSYSGASYEQYF. CDR3 coding DNA: TGTGCCAGCAGCTATAGCGGGGCCTCCTACGAGCAGTACTTC. This chain uses TRBV11-2 with TRBJ2-7; 8 nucleotides line up with TRBD2. The V gene end was trimmed by 4 bases and the J gene end by 0 bases; junction bases not matched to a gene: 2. Germline CDR1 reads SGHAT; CDR2 reads FQNNGV. The CDR3 is 14 amino acids.

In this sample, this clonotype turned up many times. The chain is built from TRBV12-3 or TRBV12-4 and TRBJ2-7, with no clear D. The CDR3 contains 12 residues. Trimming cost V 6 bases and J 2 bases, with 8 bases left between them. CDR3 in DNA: TGTGCCAGCAGCCCGATCACCTACGAGCAGTACTTC. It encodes CASSPITYEQYF.

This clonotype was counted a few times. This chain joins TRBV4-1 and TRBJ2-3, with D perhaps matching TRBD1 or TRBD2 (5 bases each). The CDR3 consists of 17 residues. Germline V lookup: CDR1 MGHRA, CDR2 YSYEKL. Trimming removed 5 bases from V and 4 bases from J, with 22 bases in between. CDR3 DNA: TGCGCCAGCAGCTACGACCCCCCGGGACCTGGCGCAGATACGCAGTATTTT. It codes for CASSYDPPGPGADTQYF.

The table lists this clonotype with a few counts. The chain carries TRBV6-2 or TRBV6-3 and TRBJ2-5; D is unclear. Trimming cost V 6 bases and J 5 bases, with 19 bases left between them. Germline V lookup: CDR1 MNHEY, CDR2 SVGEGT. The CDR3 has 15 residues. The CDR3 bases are TGTGCCAGCAGCCCCCCCTTCCCTAAAAGGGAGACCCAGTACTTC. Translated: CASSPPFPKRETQYF.

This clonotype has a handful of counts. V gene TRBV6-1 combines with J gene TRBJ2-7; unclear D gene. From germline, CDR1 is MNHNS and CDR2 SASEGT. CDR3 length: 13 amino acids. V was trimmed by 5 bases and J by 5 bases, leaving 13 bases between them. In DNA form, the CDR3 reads TGTGCCAGCAGTCAGACCGGCCAGGACGAGCAGTACTTC. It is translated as CASSQTGQDEQYF.

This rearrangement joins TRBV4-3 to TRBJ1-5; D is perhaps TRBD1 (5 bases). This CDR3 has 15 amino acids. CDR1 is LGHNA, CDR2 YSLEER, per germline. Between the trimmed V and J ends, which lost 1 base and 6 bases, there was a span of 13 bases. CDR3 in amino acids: CASSQGVRGGQPQHF. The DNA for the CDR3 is TGCGCCAGCAGCCAAGGGGTAAGGGGTGGTCAGCCCCAGCATTTT.

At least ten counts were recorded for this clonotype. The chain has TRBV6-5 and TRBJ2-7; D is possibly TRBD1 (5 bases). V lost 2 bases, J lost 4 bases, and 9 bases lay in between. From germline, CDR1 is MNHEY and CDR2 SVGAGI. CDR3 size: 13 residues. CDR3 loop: CASSYQTAYEQYF. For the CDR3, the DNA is TGTGCCAGCAGTTACCAGACAGCGTACGAGCAGTACTTC.